This T cell receptor beta chain was identified in a study of CD8 T cells in cerebrospinal fluid in Alzheimer's disease (TCRdb year 2020). Regarding the complete study: CSF T cell clonal expansion was assessed with two single-cell approaches: plate-based nested PCR sequencing and droplet-based sequencing. This study tested whether clonally expanded T cells could be found in cerebrospinal fluid from healthy elderly individuals and from patients with neurodegenerative disease. In the droplet-based CSF analysis comparing patients with controls, there were roughly nine healthy controls (around 11,000 cells) and roughly nine patients with MCI or Alzheimer's disease (around 9,600 cells). A total of 25 or so samples were covered by the CSF gene-expression analysis, which included Parkinson's disease patients.

The library was produced with 10x single-cell sequencing. Profiling of CSF cells was done with 10X Genomics single-cell V(D)J and 5' gene-expression libraries. An Illumina NextSeq550 was used to sequence CSF single-cell TCR libraries. Under the source paper's analysis protocol: V(D)J reads were aligned to the vdj-GRCh38 alts ensemble 2.0.0 reference and processed with the Cell Ranger vdj pipeline. Cell barcodes sharing the same set of productive CDR3 nucleotide sequences were defined as clonotypes. To link clonality with transcriptional profiles, clonotype information was incorporated into Seurat v3.0 gene-expression metadata. CSF cells with more than 1,800 genes, more than 7,500 UMIs or more than 10% mitochondrial reads were excluded. To find TCRs with known antigen specificity, CDR3-beta sequences were matched against VDJdb. Only TCRs with complete alpha and beta chains were included in the network analysis of clone sharing, which used the R package qgraph. Each entry corresponds to one CDR3 protein sequence from reads that TCRdb reprocessed, and DNA is not given. TCRdb's processing, not the authors' own work, is the source of the V and J calls. For this sample, the table gives some 500 distinct CDR3 sequences. The ten largest clones represent around 30% of the sample.

Study-level results and caveats: The EBV-specific clones were neither the most highly expanded clones nor enriched among patients. Only samples with detectable clones (about 11 healthy, 5 MCI, 5 AD, 6 PD) were included in the overall clonality comparison. When the data were pooled, 4 of 6 Alzheimer's patients but only 1 of 10 healthy subjects had a highly expanded clone, defined as one making up at least 3% of TCRs. In patients with MCI or Alzheimer's disease, the biggest CSF clone accounted for a larger percentage of TCRs than in controls. The authors cautioned that detecting EBV-specific TCRs in CSF does not establish a causal link between EBV and Alzheimer's disease.

This clonotype is medium-sized (0.01 to 0.1%) as judged by frequency; no count is noted. Its cognate antigen has yet to be identified. The CDR3 has 16 amino acids, counting the end cysteine and phenylalanine. No DNA is listed. CDR1 SGHRS and CDR2 YFSETQ are derived from the germline V gene. Every participant was in good physical condition and had no acute infectious disease. Neurodegeneration in patients was confirmed using biomarkers including neurofilament, amyloid-beta and tau. For droplet-based sequencing, live CSF cells were sorted using a live/dead marker. CSF was obtained by lumbar puncture, and immune cells were pelleted by centrifugation at 300g. Each CSF sample was checked for red blood cells, and any sample showing blood contamination was excluded. CSF cells were cryopreserved by placing the cells in freezing medium, freezing the cells overnight at -80 degrees C, and then storing the cells in liquid nitrogen. CSF samples were stored for less than six months before analysis.

Material: cerebrospinal fluid. The chain uses TRBV5-1 and TRBJ2-3; the TCRdb D gene call, TRBD2, has no DNA to confirm it. The sequence came from a human donor with Alzheimer's disease. The encoded CDR3 is CASTRTSGSSTDTQYF.